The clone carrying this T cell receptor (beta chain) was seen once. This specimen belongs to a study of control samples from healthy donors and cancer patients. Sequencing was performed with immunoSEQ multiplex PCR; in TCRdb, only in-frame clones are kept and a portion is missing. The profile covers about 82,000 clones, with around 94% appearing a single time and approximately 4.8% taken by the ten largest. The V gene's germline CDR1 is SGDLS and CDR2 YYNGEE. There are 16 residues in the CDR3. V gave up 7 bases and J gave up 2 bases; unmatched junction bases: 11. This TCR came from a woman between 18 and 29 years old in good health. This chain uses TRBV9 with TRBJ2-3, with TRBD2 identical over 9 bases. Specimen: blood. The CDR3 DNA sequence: TGTGCCAGCTCAGAGGGGCTAGCGGGGAACACAGATACGCAGTATTTT. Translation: CASSEGLAGNTDTQYF. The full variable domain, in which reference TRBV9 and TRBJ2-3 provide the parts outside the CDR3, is DSGVTQTPKHLITATGQRVTLRCSPRSGDLSVYWYQQSLDQGLQFLIQYYNGEERAKGNILERFSAQQFPDLHSELNLSSLELGDSALYFCASSEGLAGNTDTQYFGPGTRLTVL.